Detailed here is one T cell receptor beta chain. Sequencing was performed with immunoSEQ multiplex PCR; in TCRdb, only in-frame clones are kept and a portion is missing. The table shows some 200,000 clones, with roughly 80% occurring only once. The data belong to a study of blood T cell repertoires in COVID-19. The V segment lost 4 bases and the J segment 5 bases; nucleotides outside the gene matches: 5. The germline V gene has CDR1 WNHNN and CDR2 SYGVQD (reference sequence). The CDR3 contains 14 residues. This rearrangement joins TRBV10-1 to TRBJ2-1; TRBD1 aligns across 7 bases. Sequenced: peripheral blood. This clonotype was obtained from a woman aged 35 to 49 with acute or convalescent COVID-19. The CDR3 DNA sequence: TGCGCCAGCAGTGTTAAGGGGGCAAACAATGAGCAGTTCTTC. Translation: CASSVKGANNEQFF.